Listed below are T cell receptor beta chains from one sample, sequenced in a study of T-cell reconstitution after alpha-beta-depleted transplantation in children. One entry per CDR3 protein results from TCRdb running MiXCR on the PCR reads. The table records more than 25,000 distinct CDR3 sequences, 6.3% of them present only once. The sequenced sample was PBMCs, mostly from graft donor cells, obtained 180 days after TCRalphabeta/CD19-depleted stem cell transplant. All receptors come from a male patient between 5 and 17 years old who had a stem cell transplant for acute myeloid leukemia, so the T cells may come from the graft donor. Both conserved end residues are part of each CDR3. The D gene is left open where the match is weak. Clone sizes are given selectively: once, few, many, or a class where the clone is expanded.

cdr3_nt: TGTGCCAGCAGCTCCCTGTTGGGGGCCACCGGGGAGCTGTTTTTT
cdr3_aa: CASSSLLGATGELFF
d_call: NA
clone_size: many
j_call: TRBJ2-2
v_call: TRBV11-2

cdr3_nt: TGTGCCAGCAGCTTACCGGACAGGATTTTATTTCGCACCTTC
cdr3_aa: CASSLPDRILFRTF
d_call: TRBD1
clone_size: many
j_call: TRBJ1-2
v_call: TRBV5-6

cdr3_nt: TGTGCCACCAGTGATTTGGGGGCAGGGGGCACAGATACGCAGTATTTT
cdr3_aa: CATSDLGAGGTDTQYF
d_call: NA
clone_size: many
j_call: TRBJ2-3
v_call: TRBV24-1

cdr3_nt: TGTGCCAGCAGCCCCGCCGGGACAGGGTACGAAAAACTGTTTTTT
cdr3_aa: CASSPAGTGYEKLFF
d_call: TRBD1
clone_size: many
j_call: TRBJ1-4
v_call: TRBV6-5

cdr3_nt: TGTGCCATCAGTGGGAGAGTCAATGAGCAGTTCTTC
cdr3_aa: CAISGRVNEQFF
d_call: NA
clone_size: many
j_call: TRBJ2-1
v_call: TRBV10-3

cdr3_nt: TGTGCCAGCAGACTAGACAGGCCGGGGAGTAATGAGCAGTTCTTC
cdr3_aa: CASRLDRPGSNEQFF
d_call: NA
clone_size: NA
j_call: TRBJ2-1
v_call: TRBV6-2/TRBV6-3

cdr3_nt: TGTGCCAGCAGTGAAACGTTGACGGGGCAGAACTTGTGGTTC
cdr3_aa: CASSETLTGQNLWF
d_call: NA
clone_size: many
j_call: TRBJ2-4
v_call: TRBV6-1

cdr3_nt: TGTGCCAGCGGGGACTGGAAGGAGCAGTTCTTC
cdr3_aa: CASGDWKEQFF
d_call: NA
clone_size: many
j_call: TRBJ2-1
v_call: TRBV6-2/TRBV6-3

cdr3_nt: TGTGCCAGCAGCCCTGGAGGGACTGGAAACACCATATATTTT
cdr3_aa: CASSPGGTGNTIYF
d_call: NA
clone_size: many
j_call: TRBJ1-3
v_call: TRBV7-8

cdr3_nt: TGTGCCAGCACCGTCGGGACAGGGCGGGGGACTGAAGCTTTCTTT
cdr3_aa: CASTVGTGRGTEAFF
d_call: TRBD1
clone_size: many
j_call: TRBJ1-1
v_call: TRBV12-3/TRBV12-4

cdr3_nt: TGCAGCGTTGAGGATGTTTCTGGGACTAGCGGGGGCTACGAGCAGTACTTC
cdr3_aa: CSVEDVSGTSGGYEQYF
d_call: TRBD2
clone_size: many
j_call: TRBJ2-7
v_call: TRBV29-1

cdr3_nt: TGTGCCAGTAGGACCAGGGGTCCAGGGAACACTGAAGCTTTCTTT
cdr3_aa: CASRTRGPGNTEAFF
d_call: NA
clone_size: many
j_call: TRBJ1-1
v_call: TRBV19

cdr3_nt: TGTGTCTCCTTCCAGGGGGGGCCTAACTATGGCTACACCTTC
cdr3_aa: CVSFQGGPNYGYTF
d_call: TRBD1
clone_size: NA
j_call: TRBJ1-2
v_call: TRBV3-1